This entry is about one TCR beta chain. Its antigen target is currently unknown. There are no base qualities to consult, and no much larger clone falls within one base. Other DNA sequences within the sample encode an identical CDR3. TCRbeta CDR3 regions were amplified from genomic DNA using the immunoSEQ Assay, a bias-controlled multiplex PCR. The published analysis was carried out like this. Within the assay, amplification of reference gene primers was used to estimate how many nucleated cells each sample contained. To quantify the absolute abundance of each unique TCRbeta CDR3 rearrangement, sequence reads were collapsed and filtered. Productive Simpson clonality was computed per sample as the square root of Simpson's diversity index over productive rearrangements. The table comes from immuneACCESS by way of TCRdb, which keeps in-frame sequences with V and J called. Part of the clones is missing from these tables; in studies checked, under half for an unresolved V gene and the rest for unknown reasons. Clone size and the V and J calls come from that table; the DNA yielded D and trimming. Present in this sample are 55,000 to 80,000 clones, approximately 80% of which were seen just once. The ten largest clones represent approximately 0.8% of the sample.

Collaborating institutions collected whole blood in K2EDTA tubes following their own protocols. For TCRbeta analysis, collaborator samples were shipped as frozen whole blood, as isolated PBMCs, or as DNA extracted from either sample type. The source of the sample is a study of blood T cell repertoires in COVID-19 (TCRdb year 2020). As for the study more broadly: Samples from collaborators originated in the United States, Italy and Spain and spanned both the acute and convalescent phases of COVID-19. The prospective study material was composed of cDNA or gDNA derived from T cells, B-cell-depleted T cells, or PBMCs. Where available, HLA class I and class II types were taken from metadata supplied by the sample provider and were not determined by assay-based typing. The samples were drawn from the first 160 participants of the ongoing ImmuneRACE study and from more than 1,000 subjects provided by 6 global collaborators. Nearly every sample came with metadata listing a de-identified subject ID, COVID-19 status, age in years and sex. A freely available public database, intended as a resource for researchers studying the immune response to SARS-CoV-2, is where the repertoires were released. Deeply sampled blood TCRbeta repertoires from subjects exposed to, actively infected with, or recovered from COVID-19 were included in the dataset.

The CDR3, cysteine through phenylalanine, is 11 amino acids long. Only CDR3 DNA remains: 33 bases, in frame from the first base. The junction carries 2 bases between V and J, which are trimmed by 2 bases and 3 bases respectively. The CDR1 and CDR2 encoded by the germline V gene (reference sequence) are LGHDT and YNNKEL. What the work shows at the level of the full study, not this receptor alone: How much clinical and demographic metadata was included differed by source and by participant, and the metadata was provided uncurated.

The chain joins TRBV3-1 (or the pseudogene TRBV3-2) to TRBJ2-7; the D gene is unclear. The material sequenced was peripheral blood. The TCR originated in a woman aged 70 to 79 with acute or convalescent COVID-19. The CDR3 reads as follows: CASSQLYEQYF. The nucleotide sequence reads TGTGCCAGCAGCCAACTCTACGAGCAGTACTTC.